Presented here are 18 T cell receptor beta chains from one specimen sequenced in a study of radiation and T cells in renal cell carcinoma. Noted time point: baseline pretreatment blood. Sample treatment: 15 Gy SBRT to primary tumor, nephrectomy 4 weeks later. Repertoires were generated with immunoSEQ multiplex PCR, while TCRdb's copy carries only in-frame clones and drops some. Here the sample spans 130,000 or so clones, approximately 82% being singletons. The sequencing used blood, collected from a patient whose treatment included radiotherapy and nephrectomy. These receptor sequences come from a woman aged 50 to 60 with renal cell carcinoma.

The J gene is TRBJ1-1, the V gene TRBV27, with D maybe TRBD1 (5 bases). The CDR3 has 15 amino acids. Germline-derived CDR1 and CDR2 are MNHEY and SMNVEV (reference sequence). V was clipped by 2 bases and J by 6 bases, with 16 bases between them. Here the CDR3 DNA reads TGTGCCAGCAGTTTAACCCCAGGGAAGAGGGCTGAAGCTTTCTTT. This codes for CASSLTPGKRAEAFF.

The chain carries TRBV2 and TRBJ2-7, with D perhaps matching TRBD2 (5 bases). This CDR3 has 12 residues. The V end lost 3 bases, the J end lost 7 bases, and 10 bases lay between the germline ends. Germline V lookup: CDR1 SNHLY, CDR2 FYNNEI. Written as DNA, the CDR3 is TGTGCCAGCAGTGACGAGGGAGAGGAGCAGTACTTC. Protein: CASSDEGEEQYF.

The rearrangement joins TRBV25-1 to TRBJ1-2, with D possibly being TRBD1 (5 bases). The germline V gene has CDR1 MGHDK and CDR2 SYGVNS. Deletions cut 2 bases from V and 4 bases from J, with 11 bases between. This CDR3 is built from 14 residues. The CDR3 DNA is TGTGCCAGCAGTGAACCTCAGGGTAGCTATGGCTACACCTTC. Translating it yields CASSEPQGSYGYTF.

The chain employs TRBV7-2 and TRBJ1-2; D is uncertain. V was shortened by 2 bases and J by 8 bases, with 12 bases between the two germline ends. This CDR3 contains 13 residues. CDR1 is SGHTA and CDR2 is FQGNSA in the germline V gene. The DNA of the CDR3 is TGTGCCAGCAGCTTATACCGTCAAGGGGGCTACACCTTC. Translating it yields CASSLYRQGGYTF. The complete variable domain, with remaining parts taken from reference TRBV7-2 and TRBJ1-2, reads GAGVSQSPSNKVTEKGKDVELRCDPISGHTALYWYRQSLGQGLEFLIYFQGNSAPDKSGLPSDRFSAERTGGSVSTLTIQRTQQEDSAVYLCASSLYRQGGYTFGSGTRLTVV.

This chain connects TRBV28 to TRBJ1-1; maybe TRBD1 (5 bases). Trimming stripped 5 bases from V and 11 bases from J, with 15 bases between. This CDR3 contains 12 residues. CDR1 is MDHEN and CDR2 is SYDVKM in the germline V gene. The CDR3 nucleotides read TGTGCCAGCAGTGTCCGGGACCGCCGGGCTTTCTTT. Amino acid sequence: CASSVRDRRAFF. The entire variable domain, with the rest obtained from reference TRBV28 and TRBJ1-1, is as follows: DVKVTQSSRYLVKRTGEKVFLECVQDMDHENMFWYRQDPGLGLRLIYFSYDVKMKEKGDIPEGYSVSREKKERFSLILESASTNQTSMYLCASSVRDRRAFFGQGTRLTVV.

The CDR3 sequence: CAISVEGGSGETQYF. The CDR3 bases are TGTGCCATCAGTGTTGAGGGGGGGTCGGGAGAGACCCAGTACTTC. V usage is TRBV10-3 and J usage is TRBJ2-5; the D gene is possibly TRBD2 (7 bases). CDR1 and CDR2 from the germline V gene are ENHRY and SYGVKD. The V and J ends lost 4 bases and 4 bases respectively, with 16 bases between them. CDR3 length equals 15 residues.

This rearrangement joins TRBV6-5 to TRBJ2-2; TRBD1 is a possible D gene (5 bases). Deletions cut 5 bases from V and 1 base from J, with 8 bases between. Germline-derived CDR1 and CDR2 are MNHEY and SVGAGI. This CDR3 has 14 amino acids. The chain's CDR3 is CASSRGLNTGELFF. DNA for the CDR3: TGTGCCAGCAGTAGGGGCCTGAACACCGGGGAGCTGTTTTTT.

The chain combines TRBV6-1 with TRBJ2-7; D is tentatively TRBD1 or TRBD2 (5 bases each). Looked up from germline, CDR1 is MNHNS and CDR2 is SASEGT. V lost 6 bases, J lost 4 bases, and 19 bases lay in between. The CDR3 extends over 15 amino acids. This chain's CDR3 is CASSETILGAYEQYF. The CDR3 DNA sequence: TGTGCCAGCAGCGAGACGATACTCGGGGCTTACGAGCAGTACTTC.

This sequence joins TRBV6-1 and TRBJ1-4; 8 bases align to TRBD1. The CDR3 runs to 15 residues. J lost 2 bases, V lost 3 bases, and 2 bases had no gene match. Germline values: CDR1 MNHNS, CDR2 SASEGT. The CDR3 loop is CASSEDRATNEKLFF. CDR3 DNA sequence: TGTGCCAGCAGTGAGGACAGGGCTACTAATGAAAAACTGTTTTTT.

CDR3 in DNA: TGTGCCAGCAGCTTAGAGTCCTACGCTAACTATGGCTACACCTTC. Translating it yields CASSLESYANYGYTF. The genes are TRBV5-4 and TRBJ1-2; D not resolved. Germline assignment: CDR1 SGHNT and CDR2 YYREEE (reference sequence). This CDR3 has 15 amino acids. V was clipped by 2 bases and J by 0 bases, with 11 bases between them.

J is TRBJ1-5 and V is TRBV7-9, with 10 bases that match TRBD1. CDR1 is SEHNR, CDR2 FQNEAQ, per germline (reference sequence). This CDR3 has 14 amino acids. V trimming: 3 bases; J trimming: 7 bases; junction bases outside the gene matches: 3. This CDR3 reads CASSFGQGGQPQHF. CDR3 nucleotides: TGTGCCAGCAGCTTCGGACAGGGGGGACAGCCCCAGCATTTT.

This rearrangement joins TRBV6-1 to TRBJ2-3, with 7 bases matching TRBD2. The germline CDR1 and CDR2 sequences are MNHNS and SASEGT. The CDR3 consists of 13 residues. Germline trimming cut 7 bases from V and 4 bases from J; bases unmatched to any gene: 5. The CDR3 loop reads CASKASGADTQYF. DNA for the CDR3: TGTGCCAGCAAGGCTAGCGGAGCAGATACGCAGTATTTT.

The CDR3 nucleotides read TGTGCCAGCAGCACAGGGGGGGAAGCTTTCTTT. Its protein product is CASSTGGEAFF. V and J are TRBV7-2 and TRBJ1-1; 8 bases are shared with TRBD1. CDR3 length equals 11 residues. V lost 5 bases to trimming and J lost 8 bases; unmatched junction nucleotides: 1. Looked up from germline, CDR1 is SGHTA and CDR2 is FQGNSA.

The rearrangement joins TRBV7-2 to TRBJ2-7; no clear D. V was pared by 5 bases and J by 5 bases, with 13 bases between. The CDR3 covers 13 residues. CDR1 and CDR2 from the germline V gene are SGHTA and FQGNSA. CDR3 DNA: TGTGCCAGCAGCCCCATGAACACGCACGAGCAGTACTTC. It encodes CASSPMNTHEQYF.

This clone was picked up one time. V usage is TRBV7-6 and J usage is TRBJ2-5; 12 nucleotides match TRBD2. Trimming took 4 bases from V and 5 from J; bases not matched to a gene: 5. This CDR3 spans 15 amino acids. In germline, CDR1 is SGHVS, CDR2 FNYEAQ. As DNA, the CDR3 is TGTGCCAGCAGCTCTAAGACTAGCGGGGGCGAGACCCAGTACTTC. This encodes CASSSKTSGGETQYF.

The CDR3 nucleotides are TGTGCCAGCAGCCCTAGGGGCGCTGCAACTAATGAAAAACTGTTTTTT. It encodes CASSPRGAATNEKLFF. The J gene is TRBJ1-4, the V gene TRBV5-6; the D gene is possibly TRBD1 (5 bases). Per the germline V gene, CDR1 is SGHDT and CDR2 is YYEEEE. This CDR3 has 16 amino acids. V was cut by 4 bases and J by 0 bases, with 13 bases left in between.

V gene TRBV11-2 combines with J gene TRBJ2-2; weak D call: TRBD2 (5 bases). Germline lookup yields CDR1 SGHAT and CDR2 FQNNGV. The ends were cut back, 3 bases at V and 4 bases at J, with 15 bases in the middle. This CDR3 comprises 16 residues. CDR3 DNA: TGTGCCAGCAGCTTGGTCGCTAGCTCTGGCACCGGGGAGCTGTTTTTT. It translates to CASSLVASSGTGELFF. Based on the CDR3 plus reference TRBV11-2 and TRBJ2-2, the full variable domain is EAGVAQSPRYKIIEKRQSVAFWCNPISGHATLYWYQQILGQGPKLLIQFQNNGVVDDSQLPKDRFSAERLKGVDSTLKIQPAKLEDSAVYLCASSLVASSGTGELFFGEGSRLTVL.

The chain has TRBV5-5 and TRBJ1-5; D ambiguous. There are 15 residues in the CDR3. CDR1 and CDR2 from the germline V gene are SGHKS and YYEKEE (reference sequence). Trimming took off 0 bases at V and 0 bases at J, with 7 bases between the two ends. The CDR3 region is CASSLVINSNQPQHF. The CDR3 DNA follows: TGTGCCAGCAGCTTGGTGATTAATAGCAATCAGCCCCAGCATTTT.